Reported below is one TCR beta chain. No antigen is known for it. Separate from the approximately 600-subject first cohort was the roughly 120-subject validation cohort, to which the donors belonged. The data were taken from a study of cytomegalovirus exposure and HLA in healthy donors. Study conclusions and caveats: Many donors carried some public TCRs, although rarity characterized most TCR sequences. Confirmation was obtained in vitro that a few CMV-associated chains are specific for CMV antigens. There were around 160 TCR beta chains listed as cytomegalovirus-associated.

Assay: immunoSEQ multiplex PCR; the TCRdb copy retains only in-frame clones and omits some. The sample comprises 100,000 to 150,000 clones, around 94% of which are singletons, and less than 1.5% rests with the top ten. The receptor was derived from a woman aged 18-29 years in good health and CMV-seronegative. The sample taken for sequencing was PBMCs.

CDR3 region: CASSSGQGTIQPQHF. The CDR3 DNA reads TGTGCCAGCAGTTCGGGACAGGGGACAATTCAGCCCCAGCATTTT. This chain links TRBV27 with TRBJ1-5, with TRBD1 matching 10 bases. V lost 4 bases, J lost 6 bases, and 6 bases stayed unmatched. This CDR3 comprises 15 residues. Germline CDR1 and CDR2: MNHEY and SMNVEV (reference sequence).